A selection of T cell receptor beta chains follows, all from one sample in a study of T cells in Graves' hyperthyroidism and ophthalmopathy. TCRdb independently ran MiXCR on the multiplex PCR reads; one entry per CDR3 protein. The profile shows about 160,000 distinct CDR3 sequences, over 7.5% of them singletons. Sequencing was done on a sample of blood. All receptors derive from a woman aged 18 to 35 with Graves' hyperthyroidism that later progressed to Graves' ophthalmopathy. CDR3s include the opening cysteine and the closing phenylalanine or tryptophan. D genes are given only for firm matches. A row's size may be missing; if present it is once, few, many or a size class.

V gene	D gene	J gene	clone size	CDR3 DNA	CDR3 protein
TRBV28	.	TRBJ1-2	many	TGTGCCACCAGGGGCCCCACCGGTGGGCCGACCTATGGCTACACCTTC	CATRGPTGGPTYGYTF
TRBV27	.	TRBJ1-2	many	TGTGCCAGCAGTCCCCAAGAGAGCTATGGCTACACCTTC	CASSPQESYGYTF
TRBV10-3	TRBD1	TRBJ1-4	many	TGTGCCATCAGTGATCCCGGGACAGGGCATGAAAAACTGTTTTTT	CAISDPGTGHEKLFF
TRBV7-8	TRBD2	TRBJ2-2	.	TGTGCCAGCAGCTTGGGGCTAGCGGCCCCCAACGGGGAGCTGTTTTTT	CASSLGLAAPNGELFF
TRBV9	.	TRBJ1-5	many	TGTGCCAGCAGCCATCCAGGGGCAGGCCCCTCTCAGCCCCAGCATTTT	CASSHPGAGPSQPQHF
TRBV9	TRBD2	TRBJ2-1	many	TGTGCCAGCAGCCCCGGGACTAGCGGGAGTACGAATGAGCAGTTCTTC	CASSPGTSGSTNEQFF
TRBV10-3	.	TRBJ1-6	many	TGTGCCACTAAGGGGCCGGGGAGATATTCACCCCTCCACTTT	CATKGPGRYSPLHF
TRBV11-3	TRBD2	TRBJ2-7	.	TGTGCCAGCAGCTTAAGACTAGCGGGAGACGAGCAGTACTTC	CASSLRLAGDEQYF
TRBV6-6	.	TRBJ2-3	many	TGTGCCAGCAGTTACCGCGGGACAACAGATACGCAGTATTTT	CASSYRGTTDTQYF
TRBV7-9	.	TRBJ2-1	.	TGTGCCAGCAGCTTAGCGCGGGACAGACGAAACAATGAGCAGTTCTTC	CASSLARDRRNNEQFF
TRBV7-2	TRBD2	TRBJ2-1	many	TGTGCCAGCAGCTTACGGACTAGCGGGGGGTTGGGGGATGAGCAGTTCTTC	CASSLRTSGGLGDEQFF
TRBV12-3/TRBV12-4	.	TRBJ1-5	many	TGTGCCAGCAGAGGGGGATCCAATCAGCCCCAGCATTTT	CASRGGSNQPQHF
TRBV6-1	TRBD1	TRBJ2-1	many	TGTGCCAGCAGTAAGGACAGGGGCCCGTACAATGAGCAGTTCTTC	CASSKDRGPYNEQFF
TRBV7-2	.	TRBJ1-3	few	TGTGCCAGCAGCTTAGCGCATCGGACTGGAAACACCATATATTTT	CASSLAHRTGNTIYF
TRBV30	.	TRBJ1-2	many	TGTGCCTGGAGGCAGACATTCGCCACCTTC	CAWRQTFATF
TRBV25-1	TRBD2	TRBJ2-1	.	TGTGCCAGCAGTGAAGGGCTAGCGGGAGCACATGAGCAGTTCTTC	CASSEGLAGAHEQFF